The clone carrying this T cell receptor beta chain was observed many times. Its antigen is still unknown. The V end lost 1 base, the J end lost 0 bases, and 12 bases lay between the germline ends. The CDR3 contains 16 residues. Germline V gene sequence: CDR1 SGHDN, CDR2 FVKESK. This sample stems from a study of T cells in Graves' hyperthyroidism and ophthalmopathy. Study findings and constraints: Patients with ophthalmopathy were separated from those with stable hyperthyroidism by a 13 V-J model. Blood also held most thyroid clonotypes expanded beyond 0.001.

From RNA transcripts, TCR beta CDR3 regions were amplified. The primer set for the first-round RT-PCR of the TCR CDR3 was HTBI. In TCRdb, the multiplex PCR reads were re-called with MiXCR into one record per CDR3 protein. Of approximately 600,000 distinct CDR3 sequences in the sample, 14% to 15% were seen once. Clinical Activity Scores of at least 3, NOSPECS grades of at least 4 and durations under 3 months characterized ophthalmopathy patients. Isolation of PBMCs was performed on 8.5 to 10 ml fresh peripheral blood. Specimen: blood. The source of this sequence is a woman aged 35 to 49 with Graves' ophthalmopathy. This chain links TRBV14 with TRBJ2-5; D remains ambiguous. CDR3 sequence (DNA): TGTGCCAGCAGCCAAGGGATCAGTGGAAACCAAGAGACCCAGTACTTC. Protein sequence: CASSQGISGNQETQYF.